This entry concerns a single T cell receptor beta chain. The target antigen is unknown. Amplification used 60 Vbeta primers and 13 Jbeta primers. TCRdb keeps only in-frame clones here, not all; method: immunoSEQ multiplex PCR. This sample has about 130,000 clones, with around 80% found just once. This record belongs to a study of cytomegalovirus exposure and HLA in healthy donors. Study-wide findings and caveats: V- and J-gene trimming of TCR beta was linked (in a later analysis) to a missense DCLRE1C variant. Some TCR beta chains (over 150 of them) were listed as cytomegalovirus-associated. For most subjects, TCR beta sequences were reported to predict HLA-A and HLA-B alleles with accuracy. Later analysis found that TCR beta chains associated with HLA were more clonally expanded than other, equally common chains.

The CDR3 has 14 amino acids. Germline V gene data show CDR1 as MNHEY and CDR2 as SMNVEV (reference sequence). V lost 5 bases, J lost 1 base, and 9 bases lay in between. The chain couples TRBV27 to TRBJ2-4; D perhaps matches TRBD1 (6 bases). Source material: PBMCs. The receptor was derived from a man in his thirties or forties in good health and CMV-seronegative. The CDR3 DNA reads TGTGCCAGCAGTGCCCAGGGGGCCAAAAACATTCAGTACTTC. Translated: CASSAQGAKNIQYF.